This T cell receptor beta chain was identified during a study of CD8 T cells in Susac syndrome. Study results and limitations: The number of individuals included in the study's TCR sequencing and HLA analysis was acknowledged as relatively small.

Reverse transcription of roughly 0.5 to 1 ug RNA was performed with random hexamers. TCRdb re-called the immunoSEQ multiplex PCR reads with MiXCR, one entry per CDR3 protein. The top ten hold over 0.1% of the sample, which has around 130,000 distinct CDR3 sequences, approximately 95% seen once. Trimming removed 1 base at V and 8 bases at J, with 6 bases between. The length of the CDR3 is 13 residues. A word on this clonotype: Its target is not known.

Sequencing of TCR beta was performed on blood CD8+ and CD4+ T cells. Negative isolation yielded CD4+ and CD8+ T cells, and FACS enriched TEMRA cells. The chain employs TRBV12-3 or TRBV12-4 and TRBJ1-6; maybe TRBD1 (5 bases). This TCR was sampled from a human donor with multiple sclerosis. Sequenced: CD4+ T cells from PBMCs. CDR3 amino acids: CASSLGDYSPLHF. CDR3 DNA sequence: TGTGCCAGCAGTTTAGGGGACTATTCACCCCTCCACTTT.